This T cell receptor beta chain stems from a study of blood T cell repertoires in COVID-19. Study-wide context: The analysed material was cDNA or gDNA that came from T cells, B-cell-depleted T cells, or PBMCs.

In the source study's methods: Amplification from reference gene primers served as the basis for estimated nucleated cell counts. The data were produced by immunoSEQ multiplex PCR, yet TCRdb's version contains in-frame clones alone and is incomplete. V and J calls and clone size follow that table, whereas D and trimming were derived from the DNA. This sample has almost 70,000 clones; 80% to 90% occur once, and the top ten carry almost 5%. The V end lost 1 base, the J end lost 5 bases, and 9 bases lay between the germline ends. Germline values: CDR1 KGHSH, CDR2 LQKENI. The CDR3 has 13 amino acids. The chain carries TRBV18 and TRBJ2-7; weak D call: TRBD2 (6 bases). The TCR was taken from a woman aged 45-65 years with active COVID-19. Sequenced input: peripheral blood. In DNA form, the CDR3 reads TGTGCCAGCTCACCACGGTCTAGCGACGAGCAGTACTTC. This gives the protein CASSPRSSDEQYF. Drawing the rest from reference TRBV18 and TRBJ2-7, the complete variable domain is NAGVMQNPRHLVRRRGQEARLRCSPMKGHSHVYWYRQLPEEGLKFMVYLQKENIIDESGMPKERFSAEFPKEGPSILRIQQVVRGDSAAYFCASSPRSSDEQYFGPGTRLTVT.